This T cell receptor (beta chain) comes out of a study of blood T cell repertoires in COVID-19. Overall study context: Some COVID-19 samples were acute and others convalescent; all came from the United States, Italy and Spain. Nucleic acid was either cDNA or gDNA, and it came from T cells, B-cell-depleted T cells, or PBMCs.

The sample holds one count of this clone. Trimming left V 7 bases short and J 12 bases short, with 22 bases between. The CDR3 is 14 residues long. Germline V gene lookup returns CDR1 SNHLY and CDR2 FYNNEI. In the source study's methods: Estimates of nucleated cell counts were drawn from the amplification of reference gene primers. The table came from immunoSEQ multiplex PCR; TCRdb's copy has only in-frame clones and leaves some out. V and J calls and clone size are as listed in that table; D and trimming were resolved from the DNA. The top ten hold approximately 0.77% of the sample, which has about 110,000 clones, approximately 80% seen once.

The chain uses TRBV2 and TRBJ2-1; a weak D match, TRBD2 (6 bases). Source material: peripheral blood. The TCR sequence derives from a woman between 65 and 79 years old with acute or convalescent COVID-19. DNA for the CDR3: TGTGCCAGCACTACGAGAGGTCAGGGAGGTTCGCAGTTCTTC. Translating gives CASTTRGQGGSQFF.